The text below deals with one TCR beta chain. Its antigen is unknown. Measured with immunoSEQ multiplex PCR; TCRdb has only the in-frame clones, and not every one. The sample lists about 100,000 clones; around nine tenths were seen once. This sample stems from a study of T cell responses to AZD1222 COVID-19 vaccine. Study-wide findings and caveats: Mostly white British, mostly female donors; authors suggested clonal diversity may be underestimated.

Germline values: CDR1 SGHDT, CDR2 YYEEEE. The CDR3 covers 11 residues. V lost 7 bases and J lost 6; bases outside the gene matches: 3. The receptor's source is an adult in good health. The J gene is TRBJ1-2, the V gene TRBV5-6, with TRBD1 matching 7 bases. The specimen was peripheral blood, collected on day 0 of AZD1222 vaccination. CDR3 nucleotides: TGTGCCAGCGCAGGGGGGAATGGCTACACCTTC. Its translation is CASAGGNGYTF.